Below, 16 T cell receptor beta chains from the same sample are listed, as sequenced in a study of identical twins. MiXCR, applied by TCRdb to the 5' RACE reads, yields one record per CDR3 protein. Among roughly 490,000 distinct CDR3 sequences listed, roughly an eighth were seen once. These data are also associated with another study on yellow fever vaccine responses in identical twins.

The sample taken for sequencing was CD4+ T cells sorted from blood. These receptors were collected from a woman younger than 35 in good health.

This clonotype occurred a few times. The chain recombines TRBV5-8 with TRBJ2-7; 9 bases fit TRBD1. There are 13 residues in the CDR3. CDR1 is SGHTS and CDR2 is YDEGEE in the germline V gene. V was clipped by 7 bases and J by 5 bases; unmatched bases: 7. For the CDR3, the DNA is TGTGCCAGCTTTACAGGGGGCCCGGACGAGCAGTACTTC. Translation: CASFTGGPDEQYF.

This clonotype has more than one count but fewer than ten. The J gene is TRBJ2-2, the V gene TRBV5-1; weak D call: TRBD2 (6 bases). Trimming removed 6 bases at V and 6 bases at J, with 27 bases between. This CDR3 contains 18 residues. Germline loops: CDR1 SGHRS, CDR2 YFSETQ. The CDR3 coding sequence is TGCGCCAGCAACCCTGGCGGGGTAGGCCGTCCGTCGGCCGGGGAGCTGTTTTTT. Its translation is CASNPGGVGRPSAGELFF.

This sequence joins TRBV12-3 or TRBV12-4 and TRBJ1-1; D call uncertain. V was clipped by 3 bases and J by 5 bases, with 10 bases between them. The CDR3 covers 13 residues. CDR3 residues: CASSLEFMTEAFF. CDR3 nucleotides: TGTGCCAGCAGTTTGGAATTTATGACTGAAGCTTTCTTT.

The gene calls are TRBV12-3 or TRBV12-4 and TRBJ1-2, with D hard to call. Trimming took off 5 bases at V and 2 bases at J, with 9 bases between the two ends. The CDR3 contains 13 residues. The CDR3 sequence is CASSASRNYGYTF. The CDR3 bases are TGTGCCAGCAGTGCATCACGGAACTATGGCTACACCTTC.

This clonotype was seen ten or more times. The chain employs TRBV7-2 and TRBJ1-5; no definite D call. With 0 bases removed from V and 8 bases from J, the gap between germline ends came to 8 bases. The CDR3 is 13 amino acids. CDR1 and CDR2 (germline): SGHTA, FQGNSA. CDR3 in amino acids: CASSLAEKEPQHF. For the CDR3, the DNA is TGTGCCAGCAGCTTAGCGGAAAAAGAGCCCCAGCATTTT.

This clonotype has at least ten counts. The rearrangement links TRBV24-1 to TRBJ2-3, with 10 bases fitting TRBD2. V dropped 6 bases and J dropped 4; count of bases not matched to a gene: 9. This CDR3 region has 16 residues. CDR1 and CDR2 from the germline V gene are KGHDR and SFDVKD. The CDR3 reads CATSPRSGGASDTQYF. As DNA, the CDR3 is TGTGCCACCAGTCCGCGGAGCGGGGGGGCCTCAGATACGCAGTATTTT.

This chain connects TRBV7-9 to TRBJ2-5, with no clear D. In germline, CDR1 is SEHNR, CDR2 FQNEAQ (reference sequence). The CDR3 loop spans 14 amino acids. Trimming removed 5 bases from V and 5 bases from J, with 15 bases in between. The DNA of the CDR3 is TGTGCCAGCAGCCGCAGGACCGGTTCGGAGACCCAGTACTTC. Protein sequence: CASSRRTGSETQYF.

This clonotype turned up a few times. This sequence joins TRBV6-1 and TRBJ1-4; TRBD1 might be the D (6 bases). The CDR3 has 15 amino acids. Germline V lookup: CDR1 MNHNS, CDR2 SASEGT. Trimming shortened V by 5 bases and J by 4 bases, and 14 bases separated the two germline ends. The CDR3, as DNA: TGTGCCAGCAGTCTCGGACAGACTGATAATGAAAAACTGTTTTTT. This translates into CASSLGQTDNEKLFF.

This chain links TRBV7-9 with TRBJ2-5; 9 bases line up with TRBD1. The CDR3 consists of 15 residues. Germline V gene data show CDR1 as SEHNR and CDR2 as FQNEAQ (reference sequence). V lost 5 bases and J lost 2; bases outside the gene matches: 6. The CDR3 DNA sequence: TGTGCCAGCAGCCCGGGGACAGGGTTACAAGAGACCCAGTACTTC. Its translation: CASSPGTGLQETQYF.

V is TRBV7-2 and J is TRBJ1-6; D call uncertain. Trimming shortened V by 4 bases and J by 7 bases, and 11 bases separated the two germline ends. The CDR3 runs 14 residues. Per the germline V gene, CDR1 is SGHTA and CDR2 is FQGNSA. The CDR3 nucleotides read TGTGCCAGCAGCTGGCGGGGTCTAAATTCACCCCTCCACTTT. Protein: CASSWRGLNSPLHF.

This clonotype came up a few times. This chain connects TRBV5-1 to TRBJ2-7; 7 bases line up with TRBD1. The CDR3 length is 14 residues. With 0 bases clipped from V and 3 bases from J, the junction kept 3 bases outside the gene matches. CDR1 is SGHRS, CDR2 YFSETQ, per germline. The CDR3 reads CASSLDRGVYEQYF. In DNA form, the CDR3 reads TGCGCCAGCAGCTTGGACAGGGGTGTCTACGAGCAGTACTTC.

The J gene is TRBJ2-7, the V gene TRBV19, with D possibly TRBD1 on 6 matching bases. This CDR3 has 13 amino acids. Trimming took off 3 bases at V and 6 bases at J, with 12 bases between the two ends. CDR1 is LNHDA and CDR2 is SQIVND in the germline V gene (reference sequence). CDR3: CASSMGHSGEQYF. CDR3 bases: TGTGCCAGTAGTATGGGACATTCAGGCGAGCAGTACTTC.

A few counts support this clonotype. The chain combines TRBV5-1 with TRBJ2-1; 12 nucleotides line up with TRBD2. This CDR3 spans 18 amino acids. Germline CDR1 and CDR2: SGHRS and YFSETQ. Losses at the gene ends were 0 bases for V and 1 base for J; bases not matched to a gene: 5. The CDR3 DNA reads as TGCGCCAGCAGCTTGGGACTAGCGGGAGCTATTTCCTACAATGAGCAGTTCTTC. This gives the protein CASSLGLAGAISYNEQFF.

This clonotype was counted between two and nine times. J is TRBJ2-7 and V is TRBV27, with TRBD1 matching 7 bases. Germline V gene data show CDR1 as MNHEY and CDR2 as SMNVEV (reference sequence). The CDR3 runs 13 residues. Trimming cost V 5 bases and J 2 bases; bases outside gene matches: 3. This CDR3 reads CASSGTVTYEQYF. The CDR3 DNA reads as TGTGCCAGCAGTGGGACAGTCACCTACGAGCAGTACTTC.

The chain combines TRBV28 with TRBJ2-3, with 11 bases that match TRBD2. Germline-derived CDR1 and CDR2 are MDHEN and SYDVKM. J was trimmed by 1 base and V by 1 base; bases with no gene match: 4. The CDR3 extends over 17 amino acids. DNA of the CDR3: TGTGCCAGCAGTTTATTGACTAGCGGGACTCGCACAGATACGCAGTATTTT. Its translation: CASSLLTSGTRTDTQYF.

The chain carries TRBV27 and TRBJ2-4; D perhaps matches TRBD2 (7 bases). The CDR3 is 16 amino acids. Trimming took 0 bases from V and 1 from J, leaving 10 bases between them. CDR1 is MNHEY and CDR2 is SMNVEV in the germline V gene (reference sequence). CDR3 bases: TGTGCCAGCAGTTTATCGAGGGGGGGGGCCAAAAACATTCAGTACTTC. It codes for CASSLSRGGAKNIQYF.